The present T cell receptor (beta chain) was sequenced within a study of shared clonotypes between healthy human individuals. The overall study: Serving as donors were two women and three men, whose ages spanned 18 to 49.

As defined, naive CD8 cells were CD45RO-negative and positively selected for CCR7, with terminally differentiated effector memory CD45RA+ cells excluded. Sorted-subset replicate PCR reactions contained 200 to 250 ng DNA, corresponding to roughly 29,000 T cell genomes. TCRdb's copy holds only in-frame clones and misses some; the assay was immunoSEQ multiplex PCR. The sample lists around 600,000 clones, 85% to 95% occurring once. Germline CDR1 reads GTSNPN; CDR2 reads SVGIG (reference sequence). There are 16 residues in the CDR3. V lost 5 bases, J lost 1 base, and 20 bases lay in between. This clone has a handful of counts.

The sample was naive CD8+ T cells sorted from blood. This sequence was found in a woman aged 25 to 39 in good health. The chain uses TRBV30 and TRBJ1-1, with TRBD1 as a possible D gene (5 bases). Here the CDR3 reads CAWGTLEHFWNTEAFF. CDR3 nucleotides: TGTGCCTGGGGGACTTTGGAACACTTTTGGAACACTGAAGCTTTCTTT.